The rows below give T cell receptor beta chains drawn from one sample of a study of T cell changes during pregnancy in multiple sclerosis. This table comes from immunoSEQ multiplex PCR, and its TCRdb copy is limited to in-frame clones, with some not included. Counted here are under 60,000 clones, 91% occurring once; the ten biggest clones make up about a tenth. Specimen: CD8+ T cells from peripheral blood mononuclear cells, collected after pregnancy. The origin of the receptors is a female donor with multiple sclerosis, enrolled in a pregnancy study. Each CDR3 is given with its conserved first and last residue. Each record gives: clone size, V gene, CDR3 protein. The size entry is marked missing in some rows and otherwise reads once, few, many or a size class.

clone size: .
V gene: TRBV2
CDR3 protein: CASLGQLPYNEQFF

clone size: .
V gene: TRBV9
CDR3 protein: CASSDYSGTGELFF

clone size: .
V gene: TRBV27
CDR3 protein: CASSLFSEGTYEQYF

clone size: once
V gene: TRBV14
CDR3 protein: CASSQDPRQGKNADTQYF

clone size: .
V gene: TRBV14
CDR3 protein: CASKPGLNTEAFF

clone size: once
V gene: TRBV30
CDR3 protein: CAWSVGGLNEQFF

clone size: .
V gene: TRBV10-3
CDR3 protein: CAISPDRYEGYNEQFF

clone size: .
V gene: TRBV6-5
CDR3 protein: CASRGLAEYYNEQFF

clone size: .
V gene: TRBV6-6
CDR3 protein: CASRHGDIQYF

clone size: .
V gene: TRBV14
CDR3 protein: CASSQDWDRRRGNTGELFF

clone size: .
V gene: TRBV5-1
CDR3 protein: CASSLGGQPEAFF

clone size: .
V gene: TRBV6-5
CDR3 protein: CASSLREDYGYTF

clone size: once
V gene: TRBV9
CDR3 protein: CASSVARGLGSYNEQFF

clone size: .
V gene: TRBV28
CDR3 protein: CASSLGLRQIRLTSYGYTF

clone size: .
V gene: TRBV6-1
CDR3 protein: CASSVRTGRAGELFF

clone size: .
V gene: TRBV9
CDR3 protein: CASSVRTGNQETQYF

clone size: .
V gene: TRBV5-4
CDR3 protein: CASSLVGGGEEQYF

clone size: .
V gene: TRBV4-2
CDR3 protein: CASSPLAGGSYNEQFF

clone size: once
V gene: TRBV11-3
CDR3 protein: CASTAGWTGGKYF

clone size: once
V gene: TRBV4-1
CDR3 protein: CASSQDHWTDTYEQYF

clone size: once
V gene: TRBV27
CDR3 protein: CASSATGGVFKGYTF

clone size: .
V gene: TRBV4-1
CDR3 protein: CASSQDNSYEQYF

clone size: once
V gene: TRBV25-1
CDR3 protein: CASSWDNPNTEAFF

clone size: .
V gene: TRBV2
CDR3 protein: CARRPATSSEQYF

clone size: .
V gene: TRBV6-5
CDR3 protein: CASTGGGGRTEAFF

clone size: .
V gene: TRBV7-9
CDR3 protein: CASSTTPGAPLHF

clone size: .
V gene: TRBV27
CDR3 protein: CASRGGEGTEAFF

clone size: .
V gene: TRBV27
CDR3 protein: CASSLSTGGEQYF

clone size: .
V gene: TRBV4-1
CDR3 protein: CASSQESLGLPETGELFF

clone size: .
V gene: TRBV7-3
CDR3 protein: CASSPRDFPNEQFF

clone size: .
V gene: TRBV5-1
CDR3 protein: CASSFSGYEQYF

clone size: once
V gene: TRBV2
CDR3 protein: CASTEGGGTGELFF

clone size: .
V gene: TRBV4-1
CDR3 protein: CASSQDPEETQYF

clone size: .
V gene: TRBV28
CDR3 protein: CASSSNSIGDQPQHF

clone size: .
V gene: TRBV9
CDR3 protein: CASSPQTGVGEKLFF

clone size: .
V gene: TRBV20-1
CDR3 protein: CSARLAYEQYF

clone size: .
V gene: TRBV23-1
CDR3 protein: CASDATGSPRGYTF